The 18 T cell receptor beta chains given below trace back to one sample, sequenced in a study of T cell responses to AZD1222 COVID-19 vaccine. Assay: immunoSEQ multiplex PCR; the TCRdb copy retains only in-frame clones and omits some. Of 90,000 to 150,000 clones in the sample, less than 90% were seen once. The specimen comprised peripheral blood, sampled on day 0 of AZD1222 vaccination. These receptors all come from an adult in good health.

This chain uses TRBV4-1 with TRBJ2-7, with 7 bases identical to TRBD2. The CDR3 is 15 amino acids. CDR1 is MGHRA, CDR2 YSYEKL, per germline. With V trimmed by 5 bases and J by 3 bases, 10 bases remained unmatched. The CDR3 nucleotides are TGCGCCAGCAGCTCCCCACGCGGGAGCGGCTACGAGCAGTACTTC. Translation: CASSSPRGSGYEQYF.

The V gene is TRBV27, the J gene TRBJ2-5; 8 bases agree with TRBD1. The germline V gene encodes CDR1 MNHEY and CDR2 SMNVEV (reference sequence). The CDR3 runs to 14 residues. Trimming took 6 bases from V and 1 from J; bases not matched to a gene: 4. CDR3 nucleotide sequence: TGTGCCAGCAGGCGACAGGGGATCCAAGAGACCCAGTACTTC. Its protein product is CASRRQGIQETQYF.

This clone was observed a single time. The gene calls are TRBV7-2 and TRBJ1-4, with D hard to call. V was trimmed by 4 bases and J by 0 bases, leaving 12 bases between them. Germline CDR1 and CDR2: SGHTA and FQGNSA. CDR3 size: 16 residues. The CDR3 region is CASSYESPATNEKLFF. CDR3 DNA sequence: TGTGCCAGCAGCTACGAGAGCCCTGCAACTAATGAAAAACTGTTTTTT. The full variable domain, in which reference TRBV7-2 and TRBJ1-4 provide the parts outside the CDR3, is GAGVSQSPSNKVTEKGKDVELRCDPISGHTALYWYRQSLGQGLEFLIYFQGNSAPDKSGLPSDRFSAERTGGSVSTLTIQRTQQEDSAVYLCASSYESPATNEKLFFGSGTQLSVL.

The chain links TRBV12-5 to TRBJ1-1, with D unclear. Germline CDR1 is LGHNT and CDR2 is FRNRAP. This CDR3 has 13 residues. With 4 bases removed from V and 3 bases from J, the gap between germline ends came to 9 bases. CDR3 region: CASGWGPDTEAFF. The CDR3 DNA follows: TGTGCTAGTGGTTGGGGTCCTGACACTGAAGCTTTCTTT.

The chain employs TRBV4-1 and TRBJ1-1; D remains ambiguous. The V end lost 3 bases, the J end lost 0 bases, and 5 bases lay between the germline ends. The germline CDR1 and CDR2 sequences are MGHRA and YSYEKL. The length of the CDR3 is 13 residues. CDR3 nucleotide sequence: TGCGCCAGCAGCCAGATTTTGAACACTGAAGCTTTCTTT. Translated, it gives CASSQILNTEAFF.

The count of this clone is one. The chain recombines TRBV18 with TRBJ2-7; TRBD1 aligns across 9 bases. The CDR3 contains 15 residues. Per germline, CDR1 KGHSH and CDR2 LQKENI. Trimming took 5 bases from V and 5 from J; bases not matched to a gene: 10. CDR3 sequence reads: CASSVNRGPLDEQYF. The CDR3 DNA is TGTGCCAGCTCAGTTAACAGGGGGCCCTTGGACGAGCAGTACTTC.

The chain uses TRBV30 and TRBJ1-2, with D unclear. The CDR3 extends over 13 amino acids. Trimming left V 2 bases short and J 3 bases short, with 10 bases between. Per the germline V gene, CDR1 is GTSNPN and CDR2 is SVGIG (reference sequence). The CDR3 region is CAWSPVWHYGYTF. Written as DNA, the CDR3 is TGTGCCTGGAGTCCGGTTTGGCACTATGGCTACACCTTC.

V is TRBV11-3 and J is TRBJ2-7; 9 bases match TRBD2. The V gene end was trimmed by 5 bases and the J gene end by 0 bases; junction bases not matched to a gene: 2. The CDR3 covers 14 residues. Germline V gene lookup returns CDR1 SGHNT and CDR2 YENEEA. CDR3 coding DNA: TGTGCCAGCAGCCTTAGCGGGAGCTCCTACGAGCAGTACTTC. Its translation: CASSLSGSSYEQYF. Full variable domain (missing parts from reference TRBV11-3 and TRBJ2-7): EAGVVQSPRYKIIEKKQPVAFWCNPISGHNTLYWYLQNLGQGPELLIRYENEEAVDDSQLPKDRFSAERLKGVDSTLKIQPAELGDSAVYLCASSLSGSSYEQYFGPGTRLTVT.

The chain joins TRBV6-1 to TRBJ2-6, with D possibly being TRBD1 (5 bases). Germline loops: CDR1 MNHNS, CDR2 SASEGT. There are 14 residues in the CDR3. Trimming removed 2 bases from V and 4 bases from J, with 6 bases in between. The CDR3 region is CASSERTGANVLTF. CDR3 DNA: TGTGCCAGCAGTGAAAGGACAGGGGCCAACGTCCTGACTTTC.

The CDR3 nucleotides read TGTGCCAGTAGTGATTGGCGGCCTGGTGAAAAACTGTTTTTT. Its protein is CASSDWRPGEKLFF. This chain connects TRBV19 to TRBJ1-4; no definite D call. V lost 5 bases, J lost 7 bases, and 14 bases lay in between. The length of the CDR3 is 14 residues. CDR1 is LNHDA and CDR2 is SQIVND in the germline V gene (reference sequence).

The V gene is TRBV11-2, the J gene TRBJ2-1, with 13 bases aligning to TRBD2. The germline V gene encodes CDR1 SGHAT and CDR2 FQNNGV. The ends lost 7 bases at V and 9 bases at J; junction bases unmatched: 9. The CDR3 length is 15 residues. This CDR3 is CASTQTSGGASEQFF. The CDR3 region has the DNA TGTGCCAGCACCCAAACTAGCGGGGGGGCTAGTGAGCAGTTCTTC.

In this sample, this clone turned up a few times. The chain is built from TRBV9 and TRBJ1-1; D not certain. The CDR3 has 13 amino acids. CDR1 is SGDLS and CDR2 is YYNGEE in the germline V gene. V was shortened by 2 bases and J by 1 base, with 6 bases between the two germline ends. The CDR3, as DNA: TGTGCCAGCAGCGTTTCCCCGAACACTGAAGCTTTCTTT. Encoded protein: CASSVSPNTEAFF.

The V gene is TRBV4-3, the J gene TRBJ2-3; D is perhaps TRBD1 or TRBD2 (5 bases each). The CDR3 has 15 amino acids. V lost 4 bases, J lost 4 bases, and 15 bases lay in between. Germline lookup yields CDR1 LGHNA and CDR2 YSLEER. The chain's CDR3 is CASSLQHGTPDTQYF. The CDR3 DNA reads as TGCGCCAGCAGCCTCCAACATGGGACCCCAGATACGCAGTATTTT.

This chain joins TRBV27 and TRBJ1-5, with 8 bases matching TRBD1. The germline V gene has CDR1 MNHEY and CDR2 SMNVEV (reference sequence). V lost 1 base, J lost 2 bases, and 7 bases stayed unmatched. This CDR3 is built from 17 residues. In DNA, the CDR3 is TGTGCCAGCAGTTTATTGCAGGGGGCGGGCGGCAATCAGCCCCAGCATTTT. This gives the protein CASSLLQGAGGNQPQHF.

This chain joins TRBV5-5 and TRBJ1-5; the D gene is possibly TRBD1 (5 bases). Trimming took 0 bases from V and 6 from J, leaving 10 bases between them. This CDR3 has 14 residues. CDR1 SGHKS and CDR2 YYEKEE come from the germline V gene (reference sequence). The CDR3 spells CASSLGQGAQPQHF. DNA for the CDR3: TGTGCCAGCAGCTTGGGGCAGGGAGCTCAGCCCCAGCATTTT.

This chain connects TRBV7-2 to TRBJ1-5; 7 positions agree with TRBD1. Germline V lookup: CDR1 SGHTA, CDR2 FQGNSA. Trimming cost V 1 base and J 7 bases; bases outside gene matches: 4. The CDR3 consists of 14 residues. The CDR3 is CASSLGGQYQPQHF. The CDR3 coding sequence is TGTGCCAGCAGCTTAGGGGGACAGTACCAGCCCCAGCATTTT.

This chain links TRBV11-1 with TRBJ2-1; 10 positions agree with TRBD2. CDR1 and CDR2 from the germline V gene are SGHAT and FQDESV (reference sequence). CDR3 size: 15 residues. J gave up 4 bases and V 2 bases, and 2 bases lay outside the gene matches. The CDR3 spells CASSLTSGVYNEQFF. The CDR3 DNA is TGTGCCAGCAGCTTAACTAGCGGGGTGTACAATGAGCAGTTCTTC.

The V gene is TRBV18, the J gene TRBJ2-7; TRBD1 matches at 7 bases. The CDR3 is 14 amino acids. Germline CDR1 reads KGHSH; CDR2 reads LQKENI. J was trimmed by 3 bases and V by 4 bases; bases with no gene match: 6. In nucleotides, the CDR3 is TGTGCCAGCTCACGGGGGACAGAAGTCTACGAGCAGTACTTC. Translating gives CASSRGTEVYEQYF.